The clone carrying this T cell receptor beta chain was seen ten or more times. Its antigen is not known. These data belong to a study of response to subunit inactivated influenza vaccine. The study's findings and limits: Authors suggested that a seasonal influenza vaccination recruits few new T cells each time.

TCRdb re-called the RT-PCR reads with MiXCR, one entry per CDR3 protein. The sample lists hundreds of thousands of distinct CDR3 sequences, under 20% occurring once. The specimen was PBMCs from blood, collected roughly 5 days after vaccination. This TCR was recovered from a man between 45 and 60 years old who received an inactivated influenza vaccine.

CDR3 nucleotide sequence: TGTGCCAGCAACACCCCTGGGGGTGAGCACTCCCCTACCTCCGCGCGCGCTAGCACAGATACGCAGTATTTT. Translated: CASNTPGGEHSPTSARASTDTQYF. The J gene is TRBJ2-3, the V gene TRBV5-2; the tabulated D call, TRBD2, remains unverified against the DNA. TRBV5-2 is deemed a pseudogene. The CDR3 covers 24 residues.